This T cell receptor (beta chain) was obtained from a study of blood T cell repertoires in COVID-19 (dated by TCRdb to 2018 to 2021). For the study in its entirety: Collaborator samples came from the United States, Italy and Spain and covered acute and convalescent phases of COVID-19. The dataset comprised deeply sampled blood TCRbeta repertoires from subjects exposed to, actively infected with, or recovered from COVID-19. Where available, HLA class I and class II types were taken from metadata supplied by the sample provider and were not determined by assay-based typing. The material from the prospective study consisted of cDNA or gDNA derived from T cells, B-cell-depleted T cells, or PBMCs. Samples were obtained from the ongoing ImmuneRACE study (first 160 participants) and from some 1,200 subjects provided by 6 global collaborators. The repertoires were released in a freely available public database intended as a resource for research on the immune response to SARS-CoV-2. A de-identified subject ID, COVID-19 status, age in years and sex were almost always included in the sample metadata.

CDR1 GTSNPN and CDR2 SVGIG were looked up in the germline V gene (reference sequence). Clipping removes 2 bases from V and 2 bases from J, with 5 as the unmatched junction base count. The CDR3 runs 14 amino acids, cysteine and phenylalanine included. Only CDR3 DNA remains: 42 bases, in frame from the first base. Summary of the overall study and its limitations: Clinical and demographic metadata were provided uncurated, with the amount varying by source and participant.

The immunoSEQ Assay, a bias-controlled multiplex PCR, was used to amplify TCRbeta CDR3 regions from genomic DNA. Concerning the study's data processing: Within the assay, amplification of reference gene primers was used to estimate how many nucleated cells each sample contained. Sequence reads were collapsed and filtered to measure the absolute abundance of every unique TCRbeta CDR3 rearrangement. For each sample, productive Simpson clonality was calculated as the square root of Simpson's diversity index across productive rearrangements. TCRdb mirrors the immuneACCESS table, restricted to in-frame sequences. Some clones are absent from its copies; in checked studies, under half trace to an unresolved V gene, and the reason for the others is unknown. V, J and clone size reflect that table, while D and trimming were determined from the DNA. The sample has 74,000 or so clones on record, 89% of them singletons. In total, the top ten clones hold roughly 8% of the sample.

This clone was seen only once. The target of this receptor is not known. No base qualities exist here, and no much larger clone lies one base off it. Each collaborating institution followed its own protocols to collect whole blood in K2EDTA tubes. For TCRbeta analysis, collaborators shipped samples in one of three forms: frozen whole blood, isolated PBMCs, or DNA extracted from either of those sample types. This sequence uses TRBV30 and TRBJ1-2; the central 7 bases match TRBD1. The sequence came from a man between 50 and 59 years old with active COVID-19. Material for sequencing was peripheral blood. Here the CDR3 is given as CAWSLGQPNYGYTF. The DNA sequence is as follows: TGTGCCTGGAGTTTGGGACAGCCCAACTATGGCTACACCTTC. The CDR3 plus the reference TRBV30 and TRBJ1-2 genes for the other parts give the full variable domain: SQTIHQWPATLVQPVGSPLSLECTVEGTSNPNLYWYRQAAGRGLQLLFYSVGIGQISSEVPQNLSASRPQDRQFILSSKKLLLSDSGFYLCAWSLGQPNYGYTFGSGTRLTVV.